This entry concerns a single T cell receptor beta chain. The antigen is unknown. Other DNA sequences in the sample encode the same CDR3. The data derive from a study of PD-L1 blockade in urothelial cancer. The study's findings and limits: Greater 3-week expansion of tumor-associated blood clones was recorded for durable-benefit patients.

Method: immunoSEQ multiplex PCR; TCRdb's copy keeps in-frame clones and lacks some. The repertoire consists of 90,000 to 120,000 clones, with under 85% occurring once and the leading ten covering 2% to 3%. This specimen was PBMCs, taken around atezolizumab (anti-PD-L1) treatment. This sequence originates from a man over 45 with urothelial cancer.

The CDR3 spells CASSLAETQYF. In DNA form, the CDR3 reads TGCGCCAGCAGCTTGGCGGAGACCCAGTACTTC. The chain uses TRBV5-1 and TRBJ2-5; no definite D call. Trimming took 0 bases from V and 5 from J, leaving 2 bases between them. There are 11 residues in the CDR3. CDR1 is SGHRS, CDR2 YFSETQ, per germline.